This is a list of T cell receptor beta chains from one sample in a study of control samples from healthy donors and cancer patients. Clones were read by immunoSEQ multiplex PCR, and TCRdb kept only the in-frame ones, dropping some. The sample holds under 200,000 clones, roughly 94% seen once. The sequenced sample was PBMCs. Receptors originate from a man aged 55-75 years with colorectal cancer. CDR3s include the opening cysteine and the closing phenylalanine or tryptophan. A D gene is named only where the DNA matches it firmly. Clone size is given for some rows only: seen once, a few or many times, or a class if the clone is expanded.

size: -
D: TRBD2
V: TRBV5-4
J: TRBJ2-5
DNA: TGTGCCAGCAGCACTCACGCGGGGGGGCAAGAGACCCAGTACTTC
CDR3: CASSTHAGGQETQYF

size: -
D: -
V: TRBV30
J: TRBJ1-1
DNA: TGTGCCTGGACGGTCGGGGACACTGAAGCTTTCTTT
CDR3: CAWTVGDTEAFF

size: -
D: -
V: TRBV6-5
J: TRBJ1-1
DNA: TGTGCCAGCAGTCCCGCCCTTAACACTGAAGCTTTCTTT
CDR3: CASSPALNTEAFF

size: -
D: TRBD1
V: TRBV19
J: TRBJ2-5
DNA: TGTGCCAGTAGTATCCTCCCAGGGGGAGAGACCCAGTACTTC
CDR3: CASSILPGGETQYF

size: -
D: -
V: TRBV4-3
J: TRBJ1-1
DNA: TGCGCCAGCAGCCAAGTGCTGGGAGTGAAGAACACTGAAGCTTTCTTT
CDR3: CASSQVLGVKNTEAFF

size: -
D: -
V: TRBV10-3
J: TRBJ2-3
DNA: TGTGCCATCAACGGGGGGCGCACAGATACGCAGTATTTT
CDR3: CAINGGRTDTQYF

size: once
D: TRBD2
V: TRBV6-2/TRBV6-3
J: TRBJ2-7
DNA: TGTGCCAGCAGTTGGGGGACTAGCGGCTACGAGCAGTACTTC
CDR3: CASSWGTSGYEQYF

size: -
D: -
V: TRBV2
J: TRBJ1-5
DNA: TGTGCCACTTCACCGACAGGCATCAATCAGCCCCAGCATTTT
CDR3: CATSPTGINQPQHF

size: -
D: -
V: TRBV2
J: TRBJ1-1
DNA: TGTGCCAGCAGACAAGACAGCGACACTGAAGCTTTCTTT
CDR3: CASRQDSDTEAFF

size: -
D: -
V: TRBV27
J: TRBJ1-6
DNA: TGTGCCAGCAGTTCCGTGTTATCACCCCTCCACTTT
CDR3: CASSSVLSPLHF

size: -
D: -
V: TRBV3-1/TRBV3-2
J: TRBJ1-1
DNA: TGTGCCAGCAGCCAAAACGGGGGAATGAACACTGAAGCTTTCTTT
CDR3: CASSQNGGMNTEAFF

size: once
D: -
V: TRBV5-4
J: TRBJ2-3
DNA: TGTGCCAGCAGTCCGGACTATAGCACAGATACGCAGTATTTT
CDR3: CASSPDYSTDTQYF

size: -
D: TRBD1
V: TRBV5-1
J: TRBJ2-5
DNA: TGCGCCAGCAGCACGGGACAGACACAAGAGACCCAGTACTTC
CDR3: CASSTGQTQETQYF

size: -
D: TRBD1
V: TRBV14
J: TRBJ1-1
DNA: TGTGCCAGCAGCCCACAGGGGGGGGTCGACACTGAAGCTTTCTTT
CDR3: CASSPQGGVDTEAFF

size: -
D: -
V: TRBV4-3
J: TRBJ1-2
DNA: TGCGCCAGCAGCCAAGAGCACACCCCGGGACAAGGCTACACCTTC
CDR3: CASSQEHTPGQGYTF

size: -
D: TRBD1
V: TRBV5-1
J: TRBJ1-1
DNA: TGCGCCAGCAGCTTCGGACAGGGTGAGACTGAAGCTTTCTTT
CDR3: CASSFGQGETEAFF

size: -
D: -
V: TRBV9
J: TRBJ2-5
DNA: TGTGCCAGCAGCGTAGTAGGGGGGCCCCAAGAGACCCAGTACTTC
CDR3: CASSVVGGPQETQYF

size: -
D: -
V: TRBV10-3
J: TRBJ1-3
DNA: TGTGCCATCAGTGAGTCGAGGTTTTCTGGAAACACCATATATTTT
CDR3: CAISESRFSGNTIYF

size: -
D: -
V: TRBV4-2
J: TRBJ2-5
DNA: TGTGCCAGCAGCCAAGCTAGGGGGGAGACCCAGTACTTC
CDR3: CASSQARGETQYF

size: -
D: TRBD1
V: TRBV5-1
J: TRBJ1-1
DNA: TGCGCCAGCAGCTCGGGACAGGGGGGCACTGAAGCTTTCTTT
CDR3: CASSSGQGGTEAFF

size: -
D: TRBD1
V: TRBV19
J: TRBJ1-2
DNA: TGTGCCAGTAGTAGTCGACAGGGTGGAGGTAACTATGGCTACACCTTC
CDR3: CASSSRQGGGNYGYTF

size: -
D: TRBD1
V: TRBV19
J: TRBJ2-3
DNA: TGTGCCAGTAGCGACAGGGGAGGCCTGGATACGCAGTATTTT
CDR3: CASSDRGGLDTQYF

size: few
D: TRBD2
V: TRBV5-1
J: TRBJ2-5
DNA: TGCGCCAGCAGCGAAACTAGCGGCTCGGCCCAAGAGACCCAGTACTTC
CDR3: CASSETSGSAQETQYF

size: -
D: TRBD1
V: TRBV7-2
J: TRBJ1-1
DNA: TGTGCCAGCAGCCCGCAAGGACAGGCCATGAACACTGAAGCTTTCTTT
CDR3: CASSPQGQAMNTEAFF

size: -
D: TRBD2
V: TRBV4-1
J: TRBJ2-5
DNA: TGCGCCAGCAGCCAAGAACGACTAGCGGGGGGAGAGACCCAGTACTTC
CDR3: CASSQERLAGGETQYF

size: -
D: -
V: TRBV27
J: TRBJ2-7
DNA: TGTGCCAGCAGTCATCAGGATTCCTACGAGCAGTACTTC
CDR3: CASSHQDSYEQYF

size: -
D: -
V: TRBV6-1
J: TRBJ2-7
DNA: TGTGCCAGCAGTGAAGCGCTTCGGAGGGGGATTCACGAGCAGTACTTC
CDR3: CASSEALRRGIHEQYF

size: -
D: TRBD1
V: TRBV6-5
J: TRBJ1-4
DNA: TGTGCCAGCACCCGGCCGGGACAGGGTGATGAAAAACTGTTTTTT
CDR3: CASTRPGQGDEKLFF

size: -
D: TRBD2
V: TRBV4-3
J: TRBJ2-1
DNA: TGCGCCAGCAGCCAAGAGTCGGCAGGGAGGGGACACAATGAGCAGTTCTTC
CDR3: CASSQESAGRGHNEQFF

size: -
D: -
V: TRBV6-5
J: TRBJ2-6
DNA: TGTGCCAGCAGTTACCCGGGGGCCAACGTCCTGACTTTC
CDR3: CASSYPGANVLTF

size: -
D: -
V: TRBV27
J: TRBJ2-7
DNA: TGTGCCAGCAGTTTAGCCCCCCGTGGGGGTTGGAAGCAGTACTTC
CDR3: CASSLAPRGGWKQYF

size: -
D: TRBD2
V: TRBV5-4
J: TRBJ2-3
DNA: TGTGCCAGCAGCCCGACTAGCGGGGGCCCCCCAGATACGCAGTATTTT
CDR3: CASSPTSGGPPDTQYF

size: -
D: -
V: TRBV27
J: TRBJ2-3
DNA: TGTGCCAGCAGTAAACGGGCCCGAACCCTCACAGATACGCAGTATTTT
CDR3: CASSKRARTLTDTQYF

size: -
D: -
V: TRBV21-1
J: TRBJ2-1
DNA: TGTGCCAGCACAAGTAGGGACCGGGACGGGGGGTTCGCGGGCTCCTACAATGAGCAGTTCTTC
CDR3: CASTSRDRDGGFAGSYNEQFF

size: -
D: -
V: TRBV7-6
J: TRBJ1-1
DNA: TGTGCCAGCAGCTTAAAGAACACTGAAGCTTTCTTT
CDR3: CASSLKNTEAFF

size: once
D: TRBD1
V: TRBV9
J: TRBJ1-4
DNA: TGTGCCAGCAGCGCGGGGACAGGGCGAACTAATGAAAAACTGTTTTTT
CDR3: CASSAGTGRTNEKLFF

size: -
D: -
V: TRBV6-5
J: TRBJ2-5
DNA: TGTGCCAGCAGTAGTCAAGGCCAAGAGACCCAGTACTTC
CDR3: CASSSQGQETQYF

size: -
D: -
V: TRBV4-1
J: TRBJ1-2
DNA: TGCGCCAGCAGCCCCGAGCTGGCAGACCCCTATGGCTACACCTTC
CDR3: CASSPELADPYGYTF

size: -
D: -
V: TRBV5-1
J: TRBJ2-6
DNA: TGCGCCAGCAGCTTGGTGGGGGCGTCTTCTGGGGCCAACGTCCTGACTTTC
CDR3: CASSLVGASSGANVLTF

size: -
D: -
V: TRBV27
J: TRBJ2-7
DNA: TGTGCCAGCAGTCCAGGGCGAGGGGTCGTCTACGAGCAGTACTTC
CDR3: CASSPGRGVVYEQYF

size: -
D: -
V: TRBV3-1/TRBV3-2
J: TRBJ2-7
DNA: TGTGCCAGCAGCCAAGGGACATCTCCCTACGAGCAGTACTTC
CDR3: CASSQGTSPYEQYF

size: -
D: TRBD2
V: TRBV6-1
J: TRBJ2-3
DNA: TGTGCCAGCAGTGCTCGGGGCGGGGGGGCAATAGATACGCAGTATTTT
CDR3: CASSARGGGAIDTQYF

size: -
D: -
V: TRBV20-1
J: TRBJ1-2
DNA: TGCAGTGCTTCCACATTTTATGGCTACACCTTC
CDR3: CSASTFYGYTF

size: -
D: -
V: TRBV6-6
J: TRBJ2-1
DNA: TGTGCCAGCAGTTACGGATGGTACAATGAGCAGTTCTTC
CDR3: CASSYGWYNEQFF

size: once
D: -
V: TRBV28
J: TRBJ1-1
DNA: TGTGCCAGCCGCACCGGGGGTGGGGAGAACACTGAAGCTTTCTTT
CDR3: CASRTGGGENTEAFF

size: -
D: -
V: TRBV24-1
J: TRBJ1-5
DNA: TGTGCCACCAGTGACTCAAATCAGCCCCAGCATTTT
CDR3: CATSDSNQPQHF

size: -
D: TRBD2
V: TRBV10-2
J: TRBJ2-3
DNA: TGCGCCAGCTCTGGAGGATTAGCGGGGGGGAGGAGATCCACAGATACGCAGTATTTT
CDR3: CASSGGLAGGRRSTDTQYF

size: -
D: -
V: TRBV5-1
J: TRBJ1-5
DNA: TGCGCCAGCAGCTTGGTGGGGGATCAGCCCCAGCATTTT
CDR3: CASSLVGDQPQHF

size: -
D: -
V: TRBV29-1
J: TRBJ1-1
DNA: TGCAGCGTTGAAAGAAAGGGGGGGTTGAACACTGAAGCTTTCTTT
CDR3: CSVERKGGLNTEAFF

size: -
D: -
V: TRBV4-1
J: TRBJ2-3
DNA: TGCGCCAGCAGCCAAGACAAGGGGCAGACTAGCACAGATACGCAGTATTTT
CDR3: CASSQDKGQTSTDTQYF